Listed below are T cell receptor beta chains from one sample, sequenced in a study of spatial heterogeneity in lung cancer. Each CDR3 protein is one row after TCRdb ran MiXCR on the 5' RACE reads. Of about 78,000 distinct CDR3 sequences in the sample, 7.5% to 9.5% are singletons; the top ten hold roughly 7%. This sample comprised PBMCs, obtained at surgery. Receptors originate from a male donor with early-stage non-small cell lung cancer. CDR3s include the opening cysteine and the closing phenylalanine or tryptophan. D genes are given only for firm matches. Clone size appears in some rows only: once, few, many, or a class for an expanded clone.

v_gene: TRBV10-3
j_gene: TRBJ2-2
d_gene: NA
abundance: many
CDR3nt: TGTGCCATCAGTGAGTCTAGGTTCTCCGGGGAGCTGTTTTTT
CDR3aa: CAISESRFSGELFF

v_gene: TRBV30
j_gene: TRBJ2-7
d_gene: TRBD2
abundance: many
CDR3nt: TGTGCCTGGAGAGGGACTAGCGGCACTTACTCCTACGAGCAGTACTTC
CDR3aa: CAWRGTSGTYSYEQYF

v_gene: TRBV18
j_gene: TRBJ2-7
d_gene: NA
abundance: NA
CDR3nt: TGTGCCAGCTCACCGAAGAACGAGCAGTACTTC
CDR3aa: CASSPKNEQYF

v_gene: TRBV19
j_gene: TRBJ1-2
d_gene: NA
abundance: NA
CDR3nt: TGTGCCAGTAGCGCCGGTCTGGCCTATGGCTACACCTTC
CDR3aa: CASSAGLAYGYTF

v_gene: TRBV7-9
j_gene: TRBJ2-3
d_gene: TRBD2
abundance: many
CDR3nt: TGTGCCAGCTCGGGAGGAACTAGTTGGGGCACAGATACGCAGTATTTT
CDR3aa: CASSGGTSWGTDTQYF

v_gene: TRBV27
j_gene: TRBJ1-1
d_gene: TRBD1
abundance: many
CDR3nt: TGTGCCAGCAGTCTAAGCGGGACAGGGAACACTGAAGCTTTCTTT
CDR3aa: CASSLSGTGNTEAFF

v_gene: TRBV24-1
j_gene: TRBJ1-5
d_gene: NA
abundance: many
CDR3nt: TGTGCCACCAGTGAAGCCGGGACCAGGGGCAATCAGCCCCAGCATTTT
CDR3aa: CATSEAGTRGNQPQHF

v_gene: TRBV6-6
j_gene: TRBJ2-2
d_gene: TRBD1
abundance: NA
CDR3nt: TGTGCCAGCAGTGGGACAGGGGGTTACACCGGGGAGCTGTTTTTT
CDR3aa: CASSGTGGYTGELFF

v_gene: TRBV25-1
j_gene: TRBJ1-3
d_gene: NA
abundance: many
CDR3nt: TGTGCCAGCACCTTCCAAGGGGGAGCTGGAAACACCATATATTTT
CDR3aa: CASTFQGGAGNTIYF

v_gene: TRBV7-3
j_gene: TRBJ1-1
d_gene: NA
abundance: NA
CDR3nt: TGTGCCAGCAGCTCCTCAGGGGTGACTGAAGCTTTCTTT
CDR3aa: CASSSSGVTEAFF

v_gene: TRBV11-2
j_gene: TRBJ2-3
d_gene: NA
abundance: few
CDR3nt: TGTGCCAGCAGCTTATTCGACAGTAATTTGATCACAGATACGCAGTATTTT
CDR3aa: CASSLFDSNLITDTQYF

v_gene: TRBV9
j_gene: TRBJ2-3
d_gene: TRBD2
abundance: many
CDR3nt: TGTGCCAGCAGCGACGGACTAGCAGATACGCAGTATTTT
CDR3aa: CASSDGLADTQYF

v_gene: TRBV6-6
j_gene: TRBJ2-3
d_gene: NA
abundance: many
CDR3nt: TGTGCCAGCAGTACGACAGGTAGCACAGATACGCAGTATTTT
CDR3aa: CASSTTGSTDTQYF

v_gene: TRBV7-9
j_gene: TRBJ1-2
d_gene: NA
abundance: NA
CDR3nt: TGTGCCAGCAGCTTAGCGCTCGGGGCCAGTGGCTACACCTTC
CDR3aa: CASSLALGASGYTF

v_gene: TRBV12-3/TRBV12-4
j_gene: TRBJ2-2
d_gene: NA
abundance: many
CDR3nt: TGTGCCAGCAGTTTGACAGGTGTCGGGGAGCTGTTTTTT
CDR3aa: CASSLTGVGELFF

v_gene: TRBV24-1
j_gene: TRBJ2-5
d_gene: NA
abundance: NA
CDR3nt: TGTGCCACCAGGGGAGGATACGTAGAGACCCAGTACTTC
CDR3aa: CATRGGYVETQYF

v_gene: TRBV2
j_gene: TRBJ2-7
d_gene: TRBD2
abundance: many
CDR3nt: TGTGCCAGCAGTGCATCCCAGGGAGGGGATGAGCAGTACTTC
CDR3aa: CASSASQGGDEQYF

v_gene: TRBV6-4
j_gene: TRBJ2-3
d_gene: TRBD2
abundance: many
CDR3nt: TGTGCCAGCAGTCCTCCCAGCGGGAGGGCGGATACGCAGTATTTT
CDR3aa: CASSPPSGRADTQYF

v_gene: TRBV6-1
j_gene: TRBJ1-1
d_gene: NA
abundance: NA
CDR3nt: TGTGCCAGCAGTCTAGAACACGAGAACACTGAAGCTTTCTTT
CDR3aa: CASSLEHENTEAFF

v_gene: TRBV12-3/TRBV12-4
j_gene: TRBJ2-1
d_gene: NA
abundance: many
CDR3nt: NA
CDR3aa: CASILGTEASNEQFF

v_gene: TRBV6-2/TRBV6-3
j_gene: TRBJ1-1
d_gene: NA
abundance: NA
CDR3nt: TGTGCCAGCAGGGGAAGGGAATGGACTGAAGCTTTCTTT
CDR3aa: CASRGREWTEAFF

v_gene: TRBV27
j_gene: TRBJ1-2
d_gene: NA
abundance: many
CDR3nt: TGTGCCAGCAGAGGAGGGCCAGAGAGGGGCTACACCTTC
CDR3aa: CASRGGPERGYTF

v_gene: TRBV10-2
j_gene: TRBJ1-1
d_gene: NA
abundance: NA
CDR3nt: TGCGCCAGCAGTGCCCAAAACACTGAAGCTTTCTTT
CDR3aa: CASSAQNTEAFF

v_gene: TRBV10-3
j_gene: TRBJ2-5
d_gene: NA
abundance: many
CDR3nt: TGTGCCATCAGTGAGTCACGCAGACAAGAGACCCAGTACTTC
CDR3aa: CAISESRRQETQYF

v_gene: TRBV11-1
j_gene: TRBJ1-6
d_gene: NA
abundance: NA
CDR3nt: TGTGCCAGCAGCTTAGCCCCTTTGGGCGGAAATTCACCCCTCCACTTT
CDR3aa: CASSLAPLGGNSPLHF

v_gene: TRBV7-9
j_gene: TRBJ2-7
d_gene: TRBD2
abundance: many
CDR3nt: TGTGCCAGCAGCTTACTCAGCGGGAGGTTATCCTACGAGCAGTACTTC
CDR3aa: CASSLLSGRLSYEQYF

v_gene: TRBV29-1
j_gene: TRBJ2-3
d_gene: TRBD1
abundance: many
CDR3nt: TGCAGCGTCCGACAGGGTTCGGGCACAGATACGCAGTATTTT
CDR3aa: CSVRQGSGTDTQYF

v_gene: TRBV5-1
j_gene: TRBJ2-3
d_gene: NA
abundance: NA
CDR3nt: TGCGCCAGCAGCTTGGGGCAGGTGGCGGATACGCAGTATTTT
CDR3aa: CASSLGQVADTQYF

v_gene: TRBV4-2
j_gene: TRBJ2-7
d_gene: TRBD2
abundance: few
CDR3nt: TGTGCCAGCAGCCAAAATTTGGGACTAGCGACCTCTGGAAGCGAGCAGTACTTC
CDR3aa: CASSQNLGLATSGSEQYF

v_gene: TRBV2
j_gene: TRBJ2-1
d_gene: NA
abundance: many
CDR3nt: TGTGCCAGCGGGACGGGTAGGCCCTACAATGAGCAGTTCTTC
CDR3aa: CASGTGRPYNEQFF

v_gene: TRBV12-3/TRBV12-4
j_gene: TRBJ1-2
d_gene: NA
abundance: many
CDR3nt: TGTGCCAGCAGCCGACTTAGGGGTGGACCCTATGGCTACACCTTC
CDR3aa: CASSRLRGGPYGYTF

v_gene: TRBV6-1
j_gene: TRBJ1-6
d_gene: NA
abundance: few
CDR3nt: TGTGCCAGCAGTGAAGCTCGCCGGGGAGGGGCTAATTCACCCCTCCACTTT
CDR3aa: CASSEARRGGANSPLHF

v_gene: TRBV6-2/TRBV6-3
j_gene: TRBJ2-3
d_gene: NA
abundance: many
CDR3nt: TGTGCCAGCAGCCCGACCGGGACTTTACACACAGATACGCAGTATTTT
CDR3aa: CASSPTGTLHTDTQYF

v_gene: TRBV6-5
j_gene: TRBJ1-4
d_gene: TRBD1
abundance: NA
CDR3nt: TGTGCCAGCAGTCTAAAGTCCGGGACAGGCGCCGAAAAACTGTTTTTT
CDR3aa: CASSLKSGTGAEKLFF

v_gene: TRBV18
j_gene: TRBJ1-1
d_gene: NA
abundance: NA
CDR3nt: TGTGCCAGCTCACCGACGCACGCTGAAGCTTTCTTT
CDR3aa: CASSPTHAEAFF

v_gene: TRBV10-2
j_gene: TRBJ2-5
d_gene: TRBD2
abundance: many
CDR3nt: TGCGCCACCTTACTAGCGGGAGGTGGAGAGACCCAGTACTTC
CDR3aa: CATLLAGGGETQYF

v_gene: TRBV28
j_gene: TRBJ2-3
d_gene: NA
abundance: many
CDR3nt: TGTGCCAGCAGCCCCCGACTATCAGATACGCAGTATTTT
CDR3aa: CASSPRLSDTQYF

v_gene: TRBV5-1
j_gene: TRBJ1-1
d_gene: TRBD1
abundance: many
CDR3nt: TGCGCCAGCAGCCCGACAGGGTTGGTCTTGGGGACTGAAGCTTTCTTT
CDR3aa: CASSPTGLVLGTEAFF

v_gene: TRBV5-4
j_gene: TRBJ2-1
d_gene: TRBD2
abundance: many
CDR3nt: TGTGCCAGCAGCCCACTCGGACTAGCGAGCGACAATGAGCAGTTCTTC
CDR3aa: CASSPLGLASDNEQFF

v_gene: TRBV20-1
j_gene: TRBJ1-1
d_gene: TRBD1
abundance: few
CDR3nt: TGCAGTGCGAGACAGGGTGACACTGAAGCTTTCTTT
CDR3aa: CSARQGDTEAFF

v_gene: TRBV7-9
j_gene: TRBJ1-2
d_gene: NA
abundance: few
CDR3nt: TGTGCCAGCAGCTTAGCATCAGGGATAAGCTATGGCTACACCTTC
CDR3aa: CASSLASGISYGYTF

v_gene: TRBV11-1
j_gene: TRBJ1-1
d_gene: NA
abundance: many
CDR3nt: TGTGCCAGCAGCTTCGACGGGAACACTGAAGCTTTCTTT
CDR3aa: CASSFDGNTEAFF

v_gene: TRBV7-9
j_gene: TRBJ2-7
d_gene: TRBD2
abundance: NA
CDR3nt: TGTGCCAGCAGCACTACCGGAGGCAGCGGGAGAGGAGACGAGCAGTACTTC
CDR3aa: CASSTTGGSGRGDEQYF

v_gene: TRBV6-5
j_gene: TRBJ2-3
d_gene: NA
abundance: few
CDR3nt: TGTGCCAGCACCTCACCGGGCCCAGATACGCAGTATTTT
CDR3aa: CASTSPGPDTQYF

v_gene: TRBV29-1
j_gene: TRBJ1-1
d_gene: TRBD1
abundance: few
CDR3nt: TGCAGCGTTACAACCACCGGGACAGTGAACACTGAAGCTTTCTTT
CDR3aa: CSVTTTGTVNTEAFF

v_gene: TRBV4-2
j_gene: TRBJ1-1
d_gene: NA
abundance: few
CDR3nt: TGTGCCAGCAGCCCATTGAAGACTGGAGCAGGTGGCACTGAAGCTTTCTTT
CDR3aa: CASSPLKTGAGGTEAFF

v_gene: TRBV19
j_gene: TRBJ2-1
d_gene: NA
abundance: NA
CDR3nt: TGTGCCAGTAGTATGGGTCTTCTCGATGAGCAGTTCTTC
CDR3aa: CASSMGLLDEQFF

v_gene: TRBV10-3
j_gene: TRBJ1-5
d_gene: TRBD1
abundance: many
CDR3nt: TGTGCCATCAGTGAGACAGACAGGGGGGGAGGTGGACAGCCCCAGCATTTT
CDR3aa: CAISETDRGGGGQPQHF

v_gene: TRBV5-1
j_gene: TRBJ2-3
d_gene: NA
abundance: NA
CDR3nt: TGCGCCAGCAGCTTGGAGGGTGTGAGCACAGATACGCAGTATTTT
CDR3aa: CASSLEGVSTDTQYF

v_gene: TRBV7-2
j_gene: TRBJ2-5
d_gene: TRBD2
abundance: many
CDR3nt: TGTGCCAGCAGCTCCCAGGAGGGCGGGAGGCGGCAAGAGACCCAGTACTTC
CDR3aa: CASSSQEGGRRQETQYF

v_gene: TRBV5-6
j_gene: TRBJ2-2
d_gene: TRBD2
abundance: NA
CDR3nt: TGTGCCAGCAGCTTGGATAGCGGGAGGATGATCACCGGGGAGCTGTTTTTT
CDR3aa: CASSLDSGRMITGELFF

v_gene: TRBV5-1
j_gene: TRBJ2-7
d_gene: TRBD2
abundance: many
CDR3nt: TGCGCCAGCAGCCAGCCGGGAGGCGAGCAGTACTTC
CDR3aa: CASSQPGGEQYF

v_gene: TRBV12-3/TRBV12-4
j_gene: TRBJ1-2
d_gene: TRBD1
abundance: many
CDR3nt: TGTGCCAGCAGTGGACAGGGCAACTATGGCTACACCTTC
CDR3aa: CASSGQGNYGYTF